Listed below are T cell receptor beta chains from one sample, sequenced in a study of T cells in Graves' hyperthyroidism and ophthalmopathy. TCRdb called the multiplex PCR reads again in MiXCR, with one record for every CDR3 protein. The profile shows 96,000 or so distinct CDR3 sequences, approximately 56% of them singletons. The source material was blood. These receptors were collected from a woman in her thirties or forties with Graves' hyperthyroidism. Each CDR3 is given with its conserved first and last residue. D genes are given only for firm matches. Where a row states a size, it is once, few, many or the class of an expanded clone; other rows omit it.

v_call	cdr3_length	j_call	clone_size	d_call	cdr3_aa	cdr3_nt
TRBV5-4	12	TRBJ1-1	.	TRBD1	CASSRDRERAFF	TGCGCCAGCAGCCGGGACAGGGAGAGAGCTTTCTTT
TRBV6-6	14	TRBJ1-1	few	.	CASSPTGLNTEAFF	TGTGCCAGCAGTCCCACAGGACTGAACACTGAAGCTTTCTTT
TRBV20-1	12	TRBJ1-1	.	.	CSARLGPKGAFF	TGCAGTGCTAGGCTTGGACCTAAGGGCGCTTTCTTT
TRBV6-5	13	TRBJ1-2	few	TRBD1	CAVQGMGDYGYTF	TGTGCCGTACAGGGGATGGGGGACTATGGCTACACCTTC
TRBV5-4	16	TRBJ2-5	.	TRBD2	CASSLRTSGSRETQYF	TGTGCCAGCAGCTTGCGGACTAGCGGGAGCAGGGAGACCCAGTACTTC
TRBV7-6	15	TRBJ2-7	many	.	CASSPTGVLSYEQYF	TGTGCCAGCAGTCCGACAGGAGTTCTTTCCTACGAGCAGTACTTC
TRBV5-6	13	TRBJ2-5	many	.	CASSLRTGETQYF	TGTGCCAGCAGCCTGCGAACCGGGGAGACCCAGTACTTC
TRBV7-2	13	TRBJ2-7	.	.	CASSILGAYEQYF	TGTGCCAGCAGTATCCTGGGGGCCTACGAGCAGTACTTC
TRBV13	12	TRBJ2-7	.	.	CASSLSRYEQYF	TGTGCCAGCAGCTTGTCCCGGTACGAGCAGTACTTC
TRBV29-1	11	TRBJ1-1	.	.	CSLGPNTEAFF	TGCAGCCTTGGCCCGAACACTGAAGCTTTCTTT